Presented here are 11 T cell receptor beta chains from one specimen sequenced in a study of T-cell memory formation after mild COVID-19. From the 5' RACE reads, TCRdb called clonotypes with MiXCR, one entry per CDR3 protein. The sample yields about 180,000 distinct CDR3 sequences, roughly 17% seen once. Sequencing used PBMCs or a T cell subset sorted from them (not recorded which). The receptor source for this set is an adult woman who had mild COVID-19 (a few samples of this study predate the infection). Cell type and time point are not known.

This clonotype has only a few counts. V and J are TRBV5-1 and TRBJ2-7; no definite D call. The CDR3 covers 13 residues. Germline-derived CDR1 and CDR2 are SGHRS and YFSETQ. V dropped 0 bases and J dropped 6 bases, with 10 bases sitting between them. The CDR3: CASSLVELGEQYF. The CDR3 region has the DNA TGCGCCAGCAGCTTGGTGGAATTGGGCGAGCAGTACTTC.

J is TRBJ2-1 and V is TRBV30, with 12 bases aligning to TRBD2. V lost 7 bases, J lost 5 bases, and 6 bases stayed unmatched. The germline CDR1 and CDR2 sequences are GTSNPN and SVGIG (reference sequence). The CDR3 is 14 amino acids. The CDR3 loop reads CASRLAGDHNEQFF. CDR3 nucleotides: TGTGCCTCACGACTAGCGGGAGACCACAATGAGCAGTTCTTC.

The sample holds a few counts of this clonotype. The chain combines TRBV3-1 with TRBJ1-1, with D hard to call. Germline-derived CDR1 and CDR2 are LGHDT and YNNKEL (reference sequence). The germline V and J ends were trimmed by 1 base and 0 bases, with 15 bases remaining between them. There are 17 residues in the CDR3. CDR3 amino acids: CASSQVLTSHMNTEAFF. CDR3 coding DNA: TGTGCCAGCAGCCAAGTCCTCACCTCCCACATGAACACTGAAGCTTTCTTT.

CDR3 sequence reads: CASSLESNYGYTF. CDR3 sequence (DNA): TGCGCCAGCAGCTTGGAGAGCAACTATGGCTACACCTTC. The J gene is TRBJ1-2, the V gene TRBV5-1; D remains ambiguous. In germline, CDR1 is SGHRS, CDR2 YFSETQ. The CDR3 length is 13 residues. Deletions cut 0 bases from V and 2 bases from J, with 5 bases between.

This chain uses TRBV7-3 with TRBJ2-2; 9 bases fit TRBD2. V was pared by 0 bases and J by 6 bases, with 8 bases of the junction left unmatched. The CDR3 is 17 amino acids. Germline CDR1 SGHTA, CDR2 FQGTGA. The CDR3 is CASSLTGPIAGAGELFF. The CDR3 DNA follows: TGTGCCAGCAGCTTAACGGGGCCAATAGCGGGGGCCGGGGAGCTGTTTTTT.

The gene calls are TRBV4-3 and TRBJ1-1; D is ambiguous. V was trimmed by 3 bases and J by 5 bases, leaving 10 bases between them. The CDR3 runs to 13 residues. The germline V gene has CDR1 LGHNA and CDR2 YSLEER. The CDR3 protein is CASSQFTETEAFF. The CDR3 nucleotides read TGCGCCAGCAGCCAGTTTACCGAGACTGAAGCTTTCTTT.

This clonotype was picked up a small number of times. The chain employs TRBV4-1 and TRBJ2-2; TRBD1 matches at 8 bases. Germline loops: CDR1 MGHRA, CDR2 YSYEKL. Losses at the gene ends were 5 bases for V and 3 bases for J; bases not matched to a gene: 8. CDR3 length: 16 amino acids. In DNA, the CDR3 is TGCGCCAGCAGCATAGTCGGGACAGGATACACCGGGGAGCTGTTTTTT. As protein: CASSIVGTGYTGELFF.

This clonotype has ten or more counts. The V gene is TRBV5-1, the J gene TRBJ2-1; 11 nucleotides align to TRBD1. The CDR3 is 16 amino acids. The germline gives CDR1 SGHRS, CDR2 YFSETQ. The ends lost 0 bases at V and 3 bases at J; junction bases unmatched: 2. The CDR3 protein is CASSLAGTGGYNEQFF. The CDR3, as DNA: TGCGCCAGCAGCTTGGCAGGGACAGGGGGCTACAATGAGCAGTTCTTC.

The V gene is TRBV19, the J gene TRBJ2-2; D uncertain. CDR3 length: 12 amino acids. Trimming took off 1 base at V and 8 bases at J, with 5 bases between the two ends. Germline-derived CDR1 and CDR2 are LNHDA and SQIVND (reference sequence). CDR3 region: CASSIGLGELFF. CDR3 coding DNA: TGTGCCAGTAGTATAGGTTTGGGGGAGCTGTTTTTT.

The genes are TRBV30 and TRBJ1-2, with no clear D. Germline CDR1 reads GTSNPN; CDR2 reads SVGIG (reference sequence). Trimming removed 0 bases from V and 8 bases from J, with 10 bases in between. This CDR3 has 12 amino acids. The chain's CDR3 is CAWSVHNLGYTF. Written as DNA, the CDR3 is TGTGCCTGGAGTGTACATAATCTCGGCTACACCTTC.

The rearrangement joins TRBV20-1 to TRBJ1-5; no definite D call. Trimming took 2 bases from V and 4 from J, leaving 6 bases between them. Germline CDR1 is DFQATT and CDR2 is SNEGSKA (reference sequence). The CDR3 is made up of 12 amino acids. This CDR3 is CSARSFNQPQHF. CDR3 DNA sequence: TGCAGTGCTAGATCCTTTAATCAGCCCCAGCATTTT.